This entry lists 10 T cell receptor beta chains sequenced from one sample in a study of identical twins. TCRdb redid the calling of the 5' RACE reads with MiXCR, one entry per CDR3 protein. Found here are approximately 280,000 distinct CDR3 sequences, 6.5% to 9.5% of them singletons; the top ten hold approximately 2.1%. A further study also used this sample, focusing on yellow fever vaccine responses in identical twins.

The sample was memory (CD45RO+) T cells sorted from blood. The receptors here all came from a woman in her late teens or twenties in good health.

This rearrangement joins TRBV7-9 to TRBJ2-7; the D gene is possibly TRBD1 (8 bases). The V gene's germline CDR1 is SEHNR and CDR2 FQNEAQ (reference sequence). The CDR3 sequence is 17 residues long. V gave up 4 bases and J gave up 1 base, with 20 bases separating them. The CDR3 region is CASSSTSYRGGSYEQYF. CDR3 DNA: TGTGCCAGCAGCTCGACCTCCTACAGGGGGGGATCCTACGAGCAGTACTTC.

The gene calls are TRBV5-5 and TRBJ2-2, with 8 nucleotides matching TRBD2. The V and J ends lost 1 base and 6 bases, in that order; junction bases with no gene match: 5. Germline CDR1 SGHKS, CDR2 YYEKEE (reference sequence). CDR3 length equals 15 residues. CDR3 region: CASSLSGGPSGELFF. CDR3 bases: TGTGCCAGCAGCTTGTCGGGGGGGCCTTCCGGGGAGCTGTTTTTT.

This clonotype was observed many times. J is TRBJ1-5 and V is TRBV20-1; D might be TRBD1 (5 bases). Deletions cut 3 bases from V and 1 base from J, with 13 bases between. This CDR3 is 15 amino acids long. CDR1 and CDR2 from the germline V gene are DFQATT and SNEGSKA (reference sequence). The CDR3 spells CSASGARGSNQPQHF. The CDR3 nucleotides are TGCAGTGCTAGTGGGGCCCGGGGCAGCAATCAGCCCCAGCATTTT.

This clonotype was picked up a small number of times. The V call is TRBV5-1, the J call TRBJ2-5; 8 bases align to TRBD1. This CDR3 has 13 residues. Germline assignment: CDR1 SGHRS and CDR2 YFSETQ. V was clipped by 3 bases and J by 5 bases; unmatched bases: 3. This CDR3 reads CASSSGGGETQYF. As DNA, the CDR3 is TGCGCCAGCAGCTCAGGGGGCGGGGAGACCCAGTACTTC.

This clonotype has at least ten counts. J is TRBJ2-1 and V is TRBV5-1, with 7 bases fitting TRBD1. After removal of 4 bases from V and 5 bases from J, the junction contained 6 bases not matched to a gene. This CDR3 has 14 amino acids. CDR1 and CDR2 (germline): SGHRS, YFSETQ. The CDR3 is CASSRDRANNEQFF. Here the CDR3 DNA reads TGCGCCAGCAGCCGAGACAGGGCCAACAATGAGCAGTTCTTC.

This clonotype has at least ten counts. The CDR3 region has the DNA TGTGCCAGCAGTTCAGCGGGGGCCCGAGTTGATACGCAGTATTTT. This codes for CASSSAGARVDTQYF. V and J are TRBV6-5 and TRBJ2-3; 8 bases match TRBD2. CDR1 is MNHEY, CDR2 SVGAGI, per germline. The V and J ends lost 4 bases and 6 bases, in that order; junction bases with no gene match: 9. The CDR3 loop spans 15 amino acids.

This clonotype has at least ten counts. The CDR3 is CSARDWPRDEQFF. The CDR3 coding sequence is TGCAGTGCTAGAGATTGGCCACGGGATGAGCAGTTCTTC. The gene calls are TRBV20-1 and TRBJ2-1; D is undetermined. Germline CDR1 DFQATT, CDR2 SNEGSKA (reference sequence). The CDR3 contains 13 residues. V was shortened by 0 bases and J by 8 bases, with 11 bases between the two germline ends.

The chain links TRBV6-1 to TRBJ2-7; 10 bases fit TRBD2. The CDR3 is 15 residues long. The junction had 12 bases not matched to a gene; V was cut back by 7 bases and J by 6 bases. Germline-derived CDR1 and CDR2 are MNHNS and SASEGT. The CDR3 coding sequence is TGTGCCAGCACGGGGACTAGCGCTGAGCTGGGCGAGCAGTACGTC. The encoded protein is CASTGTSAELGEQYV.

This clonotype showed up just a few times. The chain recombines TRBV18 with TRBJ1-2; D remains unclear. The CDR3 spans 13 residues. Germline V gene sequence: CDR1 KGHSH, CDR2 LQKENI. With 2 bases removed from V and 7 bases from J, the gap between germline ends came to 11 bases. CDR3 residues: CASSPSPDFGYTF. In DNA, the CDR3 is TGTGCCAGCTCACCATCCCCTGACTTTGGCTACACCTTC.

This clonotype was detected a few times. V usage is TRBV29-1 and J usage is TRBJ1-1; possible D gene TRBD1, 5 bases. CDR3 length equals 13 residues. Germline CDR1 reads SQVTM; CDR2 reads ANQGSEA. The ends were cut back, 7 bases at V and 6 bases at J, with 18 bases in the middle. The CDR3 sequence: CSARVQASAEAFF. The CDR3 coding sequence is TGCAGCGCCCGAGTACAGGCCAGCGCTGAAGCTTTCTTT.